The rows below give T cell receptor beta chains drawn from one sample of a study of blood T cell repertoires in COVID-19. Sequencing used immunoSEQ multiplex PCR; TCRdb keeps in-frame clones, though not all of them. The data contain approximately 350,000 clones, about 93% of them singletons. Sequencing used peripheral blood. Receptor source: a woman younger than 35 who had recovered from COVID-19. Each CDR3 is given with its conserved first and last residue. D genes are given only for firm matches. Some rows mark clone size as missing; the rest say once, few, many or name a class of expanded clone.

>TRBV7-8|TRBJ2-5|-|-
CASSPLGSGSEYF
TGTGCCAGCAGCCCACTTGGTAGCGGTTCCGAGTACTTC
>TRBV29-1|TRBJ2-2|TRBD2|-
CSVEVTSSGRARVNTGELFF
TGCAGCGTTGAAGTTACGTCTAGCGGGAGGGCACGGGTGAACACCGGGGAGCTGTTTTTT
>TRBV30|TRBJ1-1|-|-
CAWSAQGYTEAFF
TGTGCCTGGAGTGCCCAGGGGTACACTGAAGCTTTCTTT
>TRBV7-2|TRBJ1-5|-|-
CASSLGGVGQPQHF
TGTGCCAGCAGCTTGGGGGGAGTGGGACAGCCCCAGCATTTT
>TRBV2|TRBJ1-1|TRBD1|-
CASGVAGGRAEAFF
TGTGCCAGCGGAGTGGCAGGGGGCAGAGCTGAAGCTTTCTTT
>TRBV3-1/TRBV3-2|TRBJ1-5|TRBD1|-
CASSHSETGNQPQHF
TGTGCCAGCAGCCACTCCGAGACAGGGAATCAGCCCCAGCATTTT
>TRBV10-2|TRBJ2-2|TRBD2|-
CASTAGGGGELFF
TGCGCCAGCACTGCCGGCGGGGGAGGGGAGCTGTTTTTT
>TRBV7-9|TRBJ1-2|-|-
CASSRSAGWGYGYTF
TGTGCCAGCAGCCGTTCTGCAGGGTGGGGCTATGGCTACACCTTC
>TRBV3-1/TRBV3-2|TRBJ2-1|TRBD2|-
CASSRNVLAGGGGNEQFF
TGTGCCAGCAGTCGCAATGTACTGGCGGGAGGGGGCGGGAATGAGCAGTTCTTC
>TRBV24-1|TRBJ1-2|TRBD1|-
CATSDFGTAWGYTF
TGTGCCACCAGTGATTTCGGGACAGCTTGGGGCTACACCTTC
>TRBV15|TRBJ2-1|-|-
CATSRAVYEQFF
TGTGCCACCAGCAGAGCGGTGTATGAGCAGTTCTTC
>TRBV27|TRBJ1-2|TRBD1|-
CASSSHPQTGLSNYGYTF
TGTGCCAGCAGTTCTCACCCTCAGACAGGGCTGTCTAACTATGGCTACACCTTC
>TRBV28|TRBJ1-6|-|-
CASSLAGRGGNSPLHF
TGTGCCAGCAGTCTCGCGGGGAGGGGCGGTAATTCACCCCTCCACTTT
>TRBV6-5|TRBJ2-3|TRBD2|-
CASRTSGSIADTQYF
TGTGCCAGCAGGACTAGCGGGAGCATTGCAGATACGCAGTATTTT
>TRBV7-9|TRBJ1-3|-|-
CASSFPRGTGNTIYF
TGTGCCAGCAGCTTCCCAAGGGGGACTGGAAACACCATATATTTT
>TRBV30|TRBJ1-3|TRBD1|few
CAWSASTPGGRDTIYF
TGTGCCTGGAGTGCATCGACTCCAGGGGGCCGGGACACCATATATTTT
>TRBV5-1|TRBJ1-5|-|-
CASSLTGDQPQHF
TGCGCCAGCAGCTTGACAGGAGATCAGCCCCAGCATTTT
>TRBV11-3|TRBJ1-1|-|-
CASSLDRATGAFF
TGTGCCAGCAGCTTAGACAGAGCTACAGGAGCTTTCTTT
>TRBV27|TRBJ1-2|-|few
CASSLRSRSYGYTF
TGTGCCAGCAGTTTGAGGTCCAGAAGCTATGGCTACACCTTC
>TRBV7-2|TRBJ2-3|-|-
CASSLGISTDTQYF
TGTGCCAGCAGCTTGGGCATTAGCACAGATACGCAGTATTTT
>TRBV24-1|TRBJ1-5|TRBD1|-
CATSDPGTGDTQPQHF
TGTGCCACCAGTGATCCTGGGACAGGGGACACTCAGCCCCAGCATTTT
>TRBV7-8|TRBJ2-1|TRBD2|few
CASSLVTSGSFGNEQFF
TGTGCCAGCAGCTTAGTTACTAGCGGGAGTTTCGGCAATGAGCAGTTCTTC
>TRBV6-5|TRBJ1-6|-|-
CASSRVSYNSPLHF
TGTGCCAGCAGCAGGGTCTCCTATAATTCACCCCTCCACTTT
>TRBV30|TRBJ2-3|TRBD2|-
CAWREGLAENPSTDTQYF
TGTGCCTGGAGGGAGGGACTAGCGGAAAACCCTAGCACAGATACGCAGTATTTT
>TRBV5-4|TRBJ2-5|TRBD2|-
CASSLAGGSGRGETQYF
TGTGCCAGCAGCTTGGCAGGGGGTAGCGGGAGGGGAGAGACCCAGTACTTC
>TRBV5-5|TRBJ1-1|-|-
CASSLSYTEAFF
TGTGCCAGCAGCCTATCTTACACTGAAGCTTTCTTT
>TRBV18|TRBJ1-3|TRBD1|-
CASSVPGGNTIYF
TGTGCCAGCTCAGTACCAGGGGGCAACACCATATATTTT
>TRBV10-3|TRBJ2-1|TRBD2|-
CAINPGEGHNEQFF
TGTGCCATCAACCCCGGGGAGGGGCACAATGAGCAGTTCTTC
>TRBV27|TRBJ2-1|-|-
CASSPTLTGFRNEQFF
TGTGCCAGCAGTCCCACCTTAACAGGGTTTCGCAATGAGCAGTTCTTC
>TRBV19|TRBJ2-5|TRBD2|-
CASSPSGRAETQYF
TGTGCCAGTAGTCCCAGCGGGAGGGCAGAGACCCAGTACTTC
>TRBV11-3|TRBJ1-6|-|-
CASSPRGSYNSPLHF
TGTGCCAGCAGCCCCAGGGGCTCCTATAATTCACCCCTCCACTTT